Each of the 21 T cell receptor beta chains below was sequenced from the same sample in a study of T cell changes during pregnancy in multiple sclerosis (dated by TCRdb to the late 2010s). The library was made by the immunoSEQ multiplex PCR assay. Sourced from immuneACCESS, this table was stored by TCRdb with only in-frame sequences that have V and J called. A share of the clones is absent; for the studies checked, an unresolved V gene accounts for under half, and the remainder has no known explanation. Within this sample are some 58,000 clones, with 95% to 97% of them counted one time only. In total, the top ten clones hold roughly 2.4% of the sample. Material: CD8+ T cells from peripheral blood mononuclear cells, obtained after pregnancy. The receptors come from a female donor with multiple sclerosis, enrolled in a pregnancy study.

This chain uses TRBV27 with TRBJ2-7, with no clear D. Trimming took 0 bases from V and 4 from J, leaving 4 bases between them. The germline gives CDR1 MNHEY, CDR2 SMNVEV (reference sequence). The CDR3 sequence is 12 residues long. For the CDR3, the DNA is TGTGCCAGCAGTTTATCCGGTTACGAGCAGTACTTC. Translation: CASSLSGYEQYF.

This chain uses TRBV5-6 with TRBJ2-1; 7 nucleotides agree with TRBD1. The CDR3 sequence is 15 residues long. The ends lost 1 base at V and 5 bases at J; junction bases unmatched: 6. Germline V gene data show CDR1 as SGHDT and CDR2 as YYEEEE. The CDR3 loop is CASSLSLTGNNEQFF. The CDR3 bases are TGTGCCAGCAGCTTGTCCCTGACAGGGAACAATGAGCAGTTCTTC.

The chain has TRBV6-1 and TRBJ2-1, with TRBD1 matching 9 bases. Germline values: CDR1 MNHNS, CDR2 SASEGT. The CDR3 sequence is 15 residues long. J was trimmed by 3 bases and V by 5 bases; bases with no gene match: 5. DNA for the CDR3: TGTGCCAGCAGTTCCGGGACAGGGTACTACAATGAGCAGTTCTTC. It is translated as CASSSGTGYYNEQFF.

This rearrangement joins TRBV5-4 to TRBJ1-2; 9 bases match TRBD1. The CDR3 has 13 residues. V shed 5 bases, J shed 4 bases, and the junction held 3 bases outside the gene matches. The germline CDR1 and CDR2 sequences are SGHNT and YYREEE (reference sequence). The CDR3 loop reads CASRQGASYGYTF. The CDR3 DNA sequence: TGTGCCAGCAGACAGGGGGCTAGCTATGGCTACACCTTC.

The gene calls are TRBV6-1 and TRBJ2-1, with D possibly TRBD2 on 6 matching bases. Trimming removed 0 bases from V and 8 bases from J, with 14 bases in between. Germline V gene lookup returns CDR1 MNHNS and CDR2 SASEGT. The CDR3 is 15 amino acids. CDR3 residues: CASSEAPTSFHEQFF. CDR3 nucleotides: TGTGCCAGCAGTGAAGCCCCGACTAGTTTCCATGAGCAGTTCTTC.

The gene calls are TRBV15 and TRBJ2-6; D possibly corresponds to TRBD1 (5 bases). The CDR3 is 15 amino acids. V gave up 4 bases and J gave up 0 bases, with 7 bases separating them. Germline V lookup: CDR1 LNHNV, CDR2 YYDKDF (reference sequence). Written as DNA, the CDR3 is TGTGCCACCAGCACCGACAGCTCTGGGGCCAACGTCCTGACTTTC. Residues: CATSTDSSGANVLTF.

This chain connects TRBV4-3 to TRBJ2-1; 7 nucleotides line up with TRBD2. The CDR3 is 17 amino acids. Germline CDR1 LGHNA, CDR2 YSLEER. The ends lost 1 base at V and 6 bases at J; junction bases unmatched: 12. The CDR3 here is CASSQADTAGLANEQFF. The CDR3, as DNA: TGCGCCAGCAGCCAAGCTGATACAGCGGGATTGGCCAATGAGCAGTTCTTC.

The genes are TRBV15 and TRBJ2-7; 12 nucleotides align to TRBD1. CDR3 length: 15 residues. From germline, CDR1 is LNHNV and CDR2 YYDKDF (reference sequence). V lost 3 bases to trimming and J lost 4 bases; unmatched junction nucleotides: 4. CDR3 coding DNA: TGTGCCACCAGCAGGGGACAGGGGGCGCGGTACGAGCAGTACTTC. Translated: CATSRGQGARYEQYF.

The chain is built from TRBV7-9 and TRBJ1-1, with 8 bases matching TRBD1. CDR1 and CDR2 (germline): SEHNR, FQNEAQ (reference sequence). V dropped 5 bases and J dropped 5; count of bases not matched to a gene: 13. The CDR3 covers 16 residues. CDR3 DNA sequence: TGTGCCAGCAGCCACGACAGGGGTGGAGGTTGGACTGAAGCTTTCTTT. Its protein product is CASSHDRGGGWTEAFF.

The CDR3 loop is CASSQEGRNEQFF. The CDR3 DNA sequence: TGTGCCAGCAGCCAGGAGGGGCGAAATGAGCAGTTCTTC. The chain is built from TRBV4-2 and TRBJ2-1; D is perhaps TRBD2 (6 bases). Germline loops: CDR1 LGHNA, CDR2 YNFKEQ. The CDR3 contains 13 residues. V was clipped by 3 bases and J by 7 bases, with 10 bases between them.

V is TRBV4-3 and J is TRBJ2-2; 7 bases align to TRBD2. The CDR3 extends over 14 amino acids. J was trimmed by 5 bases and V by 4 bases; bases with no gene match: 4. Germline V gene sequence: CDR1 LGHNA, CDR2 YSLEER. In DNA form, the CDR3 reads TGCGCCAGCAGCCCCTATAGCGGGACCGGGGAGCTGTTTTTT. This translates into CASSPYSGTGELFF.

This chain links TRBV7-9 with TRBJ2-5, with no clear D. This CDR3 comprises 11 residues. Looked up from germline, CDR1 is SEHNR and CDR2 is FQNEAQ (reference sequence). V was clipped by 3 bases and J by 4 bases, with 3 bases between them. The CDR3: CASSFGETQYF. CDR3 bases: TGTGCCAGCAGCTTCGGAGAGACCCAGTACTTC. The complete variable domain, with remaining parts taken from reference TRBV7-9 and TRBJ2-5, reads DTGVSQNPRHKITKRGQNVTFRCDPISEHNRLYWYRQTLGQGPEFLTYFQNEAQLEKSRLLSDRFSAERPKGSFSTLEIQRTEQGDSAMYLCASSFGETQYFGPGTRLLVL.

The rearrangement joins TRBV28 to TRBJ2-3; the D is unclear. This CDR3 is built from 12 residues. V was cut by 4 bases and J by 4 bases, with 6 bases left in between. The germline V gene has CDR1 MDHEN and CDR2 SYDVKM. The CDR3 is CASSYLADTQYF. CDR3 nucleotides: TGTGCCAGCAGTTACCTAGCAGATACGCAGTATTTT.

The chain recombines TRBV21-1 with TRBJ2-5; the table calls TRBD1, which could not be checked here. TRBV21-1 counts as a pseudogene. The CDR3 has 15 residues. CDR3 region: CASTNQGSDQETQYF. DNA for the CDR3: TGTGCCAGCACGAACCAGGGTTCCGATCAAGAGACCCAGTACTTC.

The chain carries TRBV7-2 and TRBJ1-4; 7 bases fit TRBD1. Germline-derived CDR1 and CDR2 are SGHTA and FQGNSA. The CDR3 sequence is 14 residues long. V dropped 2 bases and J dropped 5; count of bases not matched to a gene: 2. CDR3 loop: CASSLNRGNEKLFF. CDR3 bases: TGTGCCAGCAGCTTAAACAGGGGAAATGAAAAACTGTTTTTT.

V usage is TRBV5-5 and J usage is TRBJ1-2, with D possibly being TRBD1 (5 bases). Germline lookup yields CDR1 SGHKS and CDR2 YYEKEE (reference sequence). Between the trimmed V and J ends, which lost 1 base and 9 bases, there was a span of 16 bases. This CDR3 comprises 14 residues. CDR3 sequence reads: CASSLSEGLARYTF. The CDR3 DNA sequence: TGTGCCAGCAGCTTGAGTGAGGGGCTAGCGCGCTACACCTTC.

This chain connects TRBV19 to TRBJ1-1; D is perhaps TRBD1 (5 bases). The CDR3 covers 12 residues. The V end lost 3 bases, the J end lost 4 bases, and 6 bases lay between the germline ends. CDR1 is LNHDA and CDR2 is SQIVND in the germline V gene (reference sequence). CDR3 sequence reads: CASSMGLTEAFF. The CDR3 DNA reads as TGTGCCAGTAGTATGGGGCTCACTGAAGCTTTCTTT.

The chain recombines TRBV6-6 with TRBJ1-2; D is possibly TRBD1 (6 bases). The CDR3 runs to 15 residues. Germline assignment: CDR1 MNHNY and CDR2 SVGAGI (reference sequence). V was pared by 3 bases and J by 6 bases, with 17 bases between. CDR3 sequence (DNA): TGTGCCAGCAGTTATTCCGTTACAGGGTTCGATGGCTACACCTTC. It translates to CASSYSVTGFDGYTF.

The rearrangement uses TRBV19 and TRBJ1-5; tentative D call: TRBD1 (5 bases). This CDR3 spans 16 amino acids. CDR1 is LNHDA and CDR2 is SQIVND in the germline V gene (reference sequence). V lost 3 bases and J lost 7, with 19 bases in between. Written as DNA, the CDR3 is TGTGCCAGTAGTATTGGGACTCGGGGCGTAGGACAGCCCCAGCATTTT. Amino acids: CASSIGTRGVGQPQHF.

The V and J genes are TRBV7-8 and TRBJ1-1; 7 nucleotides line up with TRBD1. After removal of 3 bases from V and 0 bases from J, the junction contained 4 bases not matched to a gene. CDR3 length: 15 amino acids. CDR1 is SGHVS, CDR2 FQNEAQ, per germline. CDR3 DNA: TGTGCCAGCAGCTTCAGGGACAGCATGAACACTGAAGCTTTCTTT. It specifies CASSFRDSMNTEAFF.

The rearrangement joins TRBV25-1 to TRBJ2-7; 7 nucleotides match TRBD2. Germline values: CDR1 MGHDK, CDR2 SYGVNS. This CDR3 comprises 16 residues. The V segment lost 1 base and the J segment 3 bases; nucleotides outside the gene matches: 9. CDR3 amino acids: CASSESGGRGNYEQYF. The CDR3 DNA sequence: TGTGCCAGCAGTGAATCCGGCGGGAGAGGGAACTACGAGCAGTACTTC.